This TCR delta chain is from a study of gamma-delta chains in newborns, infants, children. This CDR3 has 18 residues. Germline loops: CDR1 GEAIGNYY, CDR2 EKD. TCRdb re-called the reads via CATT. The sample includes 10,000 or so delta-chain clones, 3% to 4.5% seen only once; the top ten take about 8.1%. This clone counts as medium-sized. The junction and the germline gene differ at one end; a read error may be behind it. Other DNA sequences in the sample encode the same CDR3. The chain recombines TRDV2 with TRDJ1; 9 bases map to TRDD3. This receptor was obtained from a child who was a newborn, infant or young child, either healthy, febrile or measles-vaccinated (not recorded which). Input material: blood. CDR3 nucleotides: TGTGCCTGCGACATCGTACTGGGGGACGCCAGGTACACCGATAAACTCATCTTT. It is translated as CACDIVLGDARYTDKLIF.